This T cell receptor beta chain originates from a study of identical twins. cDNA molecules carried unique molecular identifiers, and template switching added a universal primer site. In TCRdb, the 5' RACE reads were re-called with MiXCR into one record per CDR3 protein. The profile shows around 490,000 distinct CDR3 sequences, roughly an eighth of them singletons. This clonotype was picked up many times. The CDR3 runs to 14 residues. The germline CDR1 and CDR2 sequences are LGHNA and YSLEER. Trimming left V 3 bases short and J 6 bases short, with 11 bases between. These records were also assigned to another study, of yellow fever vaccine responses in identical twins.

The V gene is TRBV4-3, the J gene TRBJ2-2; D may be TRBD2 (6 bases). The material sequenced was CD4+ T cells sorted from blood. The TCR was taken from a woman aged 18-35 years in good health. CDR3 DNA sequence: TGCGCCAGCAGCCAGGCGGGACTGGCCGGGGAGCTGTTTTTT. Translated, it gives CASSQAGLAGELFF.